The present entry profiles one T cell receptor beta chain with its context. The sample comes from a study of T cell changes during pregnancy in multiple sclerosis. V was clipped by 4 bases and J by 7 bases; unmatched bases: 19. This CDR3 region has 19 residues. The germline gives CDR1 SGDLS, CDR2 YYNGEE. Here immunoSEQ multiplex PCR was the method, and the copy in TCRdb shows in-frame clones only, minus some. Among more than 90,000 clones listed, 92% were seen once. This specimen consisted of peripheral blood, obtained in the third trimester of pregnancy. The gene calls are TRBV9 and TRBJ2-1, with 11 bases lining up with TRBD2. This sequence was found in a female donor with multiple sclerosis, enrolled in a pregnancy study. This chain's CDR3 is CASSPAPSGRPGLKNEQFF. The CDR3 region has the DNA TGTGCCAGCAGCCCCGCCCCTAGCGGGAGGCCAGGATTAAAGAATGAGCAGTTCTTC.